The clone carrying this T cell receptor (beta chain) was counted a few times. Given a much more abundant clone one base away, this may be a read error. The data are from a study of neurological immune-mediated disorders. V dropped 10 bases and J dropped 0; count of bases not matched to a gene: 10. From germline, CDR1 is ENHRY and CDR2 SYGVKD. The CDR3 contains 15 residues. TCRdb itself ran the 5' RACE reads through MiXCR, one entry per CDR3 protein. In the table there are about 58,000 distinct CDR3 sequences, under 3.5% of which are singletons. The TCR sequence derives from a woman aged 55 to 70 with multiple sclerosis. The sequenced sample was PBMCs. The rearrangement joins TRBV10-3 to TRBJ2-3, with 7 nucleotides matching TRBD2. In DNA form, the CDR3 reads TGTGCCACCAGGCACACTAGCGAAAGCACAGATACGCAGTATTTT. It encodes CATRHTSESTDTQYF.